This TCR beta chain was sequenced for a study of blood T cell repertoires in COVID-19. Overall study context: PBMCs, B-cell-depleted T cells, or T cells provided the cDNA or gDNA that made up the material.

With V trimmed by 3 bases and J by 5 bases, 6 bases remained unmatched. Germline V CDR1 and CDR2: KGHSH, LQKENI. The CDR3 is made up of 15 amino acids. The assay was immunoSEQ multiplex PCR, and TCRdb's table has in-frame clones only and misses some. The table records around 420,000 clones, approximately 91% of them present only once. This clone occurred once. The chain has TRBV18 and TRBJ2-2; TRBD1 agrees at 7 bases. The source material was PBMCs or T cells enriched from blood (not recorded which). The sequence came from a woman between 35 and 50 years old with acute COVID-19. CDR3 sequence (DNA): TGTGCCAGCTCACCCGACAGGGCCCTAACCGGGGAGCTGTTTTTT. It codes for CASSPDRALTGELFF. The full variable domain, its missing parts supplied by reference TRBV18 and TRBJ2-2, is NAGVMQNPRHLVRRRGQEARLRCSPMKGHSHVYWYRQLPEEGLKFMVYLQKENIIDESGMPKERFSAEFPKEGPSILRIQQVVRGDSAAYFCASSPDRALTGELFFGEGSRLTVL.